The entry below describes one TCR beta chain. How the authors handled the data: Counts of nucleated cells, estimated from reference gene primer amplification, were obtained. Clones were read by immunoSEQ multiplex PCR, and TCRdb kept only the in-frame ones, dropping some. D and trimming come from the DNA, and the V and J calls and clone size come from that table. The sample consists of 200,000 to 300,000 clones, around 82% of them appearing once. The record originates from a study of blood T cell repertoires in COVID-19. The CDR3 spans 16 residues. Germline CDR1 is SEHNR and CDR2 is FQNEAQ (reference sequence). The ends lost 5 bases at V and 8 bases at J; junction bases unmatched: 13.

The rearrangement uses TRBV7-9 and TRBJ2-3; 10 bases are a match to TRBD2. Sequenced input: peripheral blood. This receptor was taken from a human donor in a cohort sampled during active COVID-19. CDR3 region: CASSPTSGPGGGTQYF. DNA of the CDR3: TGTGCCAGCAGCCCGACTAGCGGGCCCGGCGGGGGTACGCAGTATTTT.